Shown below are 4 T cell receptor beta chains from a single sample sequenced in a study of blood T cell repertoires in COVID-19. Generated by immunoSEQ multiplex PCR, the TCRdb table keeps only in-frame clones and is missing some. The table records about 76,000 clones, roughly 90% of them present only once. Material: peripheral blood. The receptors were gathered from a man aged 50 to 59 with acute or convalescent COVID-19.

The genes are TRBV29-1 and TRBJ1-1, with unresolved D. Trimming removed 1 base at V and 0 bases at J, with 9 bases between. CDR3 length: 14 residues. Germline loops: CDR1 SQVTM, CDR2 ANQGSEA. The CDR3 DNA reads TGCAGCGTTGAAGCTCCTCCCCTGAACACTGAAGCTTTCTTT. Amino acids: CSVEAPPLNTEAFF.

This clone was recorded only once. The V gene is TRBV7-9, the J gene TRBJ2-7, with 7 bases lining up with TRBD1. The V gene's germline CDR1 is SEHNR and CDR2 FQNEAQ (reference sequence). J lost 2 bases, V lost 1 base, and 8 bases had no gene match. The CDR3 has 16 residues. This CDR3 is CASSLVPTGSTYEQYF. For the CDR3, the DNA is TGTGCCAGCAGCTTAGTGCCGACAGGGTCAACCTACGAGCAGTACTTC. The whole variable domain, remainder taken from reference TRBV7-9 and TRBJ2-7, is DTGVSQNPRHKITKRGQNVTFRCDPISEHNRLYWYRQTLGQGPEFLTYFQNEAQLEKSRLLSDRFSAERPKGSFSTLEIQRTEQGDSAMYLCASSLVPTGSTYEQYFGPGTRLTVT.

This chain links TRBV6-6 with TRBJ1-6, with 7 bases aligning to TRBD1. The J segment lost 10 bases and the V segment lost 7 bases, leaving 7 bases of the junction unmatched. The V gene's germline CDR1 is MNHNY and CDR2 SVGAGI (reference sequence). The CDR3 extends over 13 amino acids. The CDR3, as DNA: TGTGCCAGCAACAGGGGATCGGGGTCACCCCTCCACTTT. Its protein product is CASNRGSGSPLHF.

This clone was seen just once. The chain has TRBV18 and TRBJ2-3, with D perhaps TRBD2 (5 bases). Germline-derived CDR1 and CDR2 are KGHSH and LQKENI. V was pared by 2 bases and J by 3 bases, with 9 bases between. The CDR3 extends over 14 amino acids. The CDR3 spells CASSPGGGTDTQYF. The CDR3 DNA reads TGTGCCAGCTCACCAGGAGGAGGTACAGATACGCAGTATTTT.